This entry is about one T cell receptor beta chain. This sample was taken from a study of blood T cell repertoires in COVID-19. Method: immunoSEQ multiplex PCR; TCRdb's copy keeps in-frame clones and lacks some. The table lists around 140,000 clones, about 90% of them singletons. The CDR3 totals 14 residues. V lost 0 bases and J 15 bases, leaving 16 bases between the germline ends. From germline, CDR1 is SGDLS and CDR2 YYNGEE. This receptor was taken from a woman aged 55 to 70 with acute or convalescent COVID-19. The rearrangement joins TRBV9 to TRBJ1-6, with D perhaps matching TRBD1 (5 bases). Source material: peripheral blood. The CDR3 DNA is TGTGCCAGCAGCGTAGCTACGTTCTCCGGACACCTCCACTTT. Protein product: CASSVATFSGHLHF.